This T cell receptor (beta chain) was sequenced during a study of blood T cells in healthy people across ages. Study-wide results and limits: Versus aged donors, long-lived donors had higher diversity and more naive CD4+ cells.

A second PCR of 7 to 11 cycles used a sample-barcoded 5' primer and a J-beta primer mix. From the 5' RACE reads, TCRdb called clonotypes with MiXCR, one entry per CDR3 protein. This sample yields over 500,000 distinct CDR3 sequences, of which approximately 52% are seen a single time; approximately 13% belongs to the top ten. Germline V CDR1 and CDR2: MNHNY, SVGAGI (reference sequence). The germline V and J ends were trimmed by 6 bases and 10 bases, with 15 bases remaining between them. The CDR3 is made up of 12 amino acids. This clonotype was counted many times. Its target is not known. The receptor was isolated from a woman of 80 years or more in good health. The sequenced sample was blood. The chain carries TRBV6-6 and TRBJ1-2, with D unclear. CDR3 coding DNA: TGTGCCAGCAGACCCGCTTCTAGTGACTACACCTTC. Protein product: CASRPASSDYTF.